These 17 T cell receptor beta chains share one sample of origin, sequenced in a study of early T cells in non-severe SARS-CoV-2 infection. TCRdb processed the 5' RACE reads anew with MiXCR; each CDR3 protein has one entry. The sample lists tens of thousands of distinct CDR3 sequences, approximately 12% occurring once. The sample comprised whole blood. Source of these receptors: an adult who was a healthcare worker with PCR-confirmed SARS-CoV-2 infection or an uninfected control (not recorded which).

This clonotype was detected many times. The chain has TRBV6-1 and TRBJ1-5; no reliable D call. Germline CDR1 MNHNS, CDR2 SASEGT. V gave up 8 bases and J gave up 5 bases, with 25 bases separating them. The length of the CDR3 is 17 residues. The CDR3 is CASSRGITSVSDQPQHF. In DNA form, the CDR3 reads TGTGCCAGCTCCCGAGGCATAACAAGTGTGAGCGATCAGCCCCAGCATTTT.

On this clonotype itself: This may stem from a read error, because a much larger clone lies one nucleotide away. J is TRBJ1-4 and V is TRBV11-2; tentatively, D is TRBD1 (5 bases). The CDR3 spans 14 residues. Trimming removed 2 bases at V and 11 bases at J, with 15 bases between. Germline V gene sequence: CDR1 SGHAT, CDR2 FQNNGV. The CDR3 spells CASSLSRRGGKLFF. In DNA form, the CDR3 reads TGTGCCAGCAGCTTAAGTCGGCGGGGGGGGAAACTGTTTTTT.

The chain is built from TRBV28 and TRBJ2-7; the D is unclear. Trimming stripped 3 bases from V and 3 bases from J, with 9 bases between. Germline lookup yields CDR1 MDHEN and CDR2 SYDVKM. This CDR3 contains 13 residues. CDR3 amino acids: CASSLPGVYEQYF. The CDR3 DNA follows: TGTGCCAGCAGTTTGCCCGGCGTCTACGAGCAGTACTTC.

A few counts support this clonotype. This rearrangement joins TRBV7-6 to TRBJ2-1; TRBD2 agrees at 10 bases. CDR1 and CDR2 from the germline V gene are SGHVS and FNYEAQ. Unmatched junction bases numbered 5, after V lost 2 bases and J lost 7 bases. The CDR3 is 15 amino acids. Here the CDR3 reads CASSLRAGGRNEQFF. The CDR3 nucleotides are TGTGCCAGCAGCTTACGAGCGGGAGGGCGGAATGAGCAGTTCTTC.

This clonotype was observed at least ten times. The chain is built from TRBV2 and TRBJ1-4, with TRBD1 matching over 9 bases. Germline CDR1 reads SNHLY; CDR2 reads FYNNEI. CDR3 length: 15 residues. V lost 2 bases and J lost 8; bases outside the gene matches: 6. CDR3 in DNA: TGTGCCAGCAGTGAATCTGGGACAGGGAGGGAAAAACTGTTTTTT. Translation: CASSESGTGREKLFF.

The rearrangement links TRBV5-1 to TRBJ1-1; D gene ambiguous. Trimming took 4 bases from V and 5 from J, leaving 6 bases between them. The germline CDR1 and CDR2 sequences are SGHRS and YFSETQ. The CDR3 length is 11 residues. CDR3 sequence: CASSEKTEAFF. CDR3 nucleotides: TGCGCCAGCAGCGAGAAAACTGAAGCTTTCTTT.

The chain employs TRBV29-1 and TRBJ2-1; D not certain. This CDR3 spans 11 amino acids. Trimming took 2 bases from V and 9 from J, leaving 8 bases between them. CDR1 and CDR2 from the germline V gene are SQVTM and ANQGSEA. The CDR3 region has the DNA TGCAGCGTTGAATTGGTGAGTGAGCAGTTCTTC. It codes for CSVELVSEQFF.

In its sample, this clonotype was seen many times. This chain joins TRBV6-2 or TRBV6-3 and TRBJ2-5; TRBD1 aligns across 7 bases. The germline V gene encodes CDR1 MNHEY and CDR2 SVGEGT. With V trimmed by 0 bases and J by 5 bases, 6 bases remained unmatched. The CDR3 has 15 amino acids. The CDR3 nucleotides are TGTGCCAGCAGTTACTCCTCGACAGGGTCGGAGACCCAGTACTTC. Protein sequence: CASSYSSTGSETQYF.

This clonotype was seen repeatedly, ten times or more. The chain links TRBV20-1 to TRBJ2-3, with D possibly called TRBD1 or TRBD2 (5 bases each). The CDR3 extends over 14 amino acids. CDR1 and CDR2 (germline): DFQATT, SNEGSKA (reference sequence). Trimming removed 6 bases from V and 0 bases from J, with 13 bases in between. CDR3 region: CSALLGDSTDTQYF. The CDR3 DNA reads as TGCAGTGCCCTCTTGGGGGACAGCACAGATACGCAGTATTTT.

This clonotype showed up just a few times. The chain links TRBV10-3 to TRBJ2-1; 10 bases agree with TRBD2. This CDR3 comprises 13 residues. V shed 0 bases and J 10 bases; nucleotides not matched to a gene: 0. From germline, CDR1 is ENHRY and CDR2 SYGVKD. The chain's CDR3 is CAISESSGGEQFF. The CDR3 DNA is TGTGCCATCAGTGAGTCTAGCGGGGGGGAGCAGTTCTTC.

There are many counts of this clonotype. This chain links TRBV6-1 with TRBJ1-6, with TRBD1 matching over 11 bases. V was pared by 4 bases and J by 8 bases, with 7 bases of the junction left unmatched. The CDR3 sequence is 16 residues long. CDR1 and CDR2 from the germline V gene are MNHNS and SASEGT. CDR3 loop: CASSANPGQGDSPLHF. The CDR3 DNA follows: TGTGCCAGCAGTGCTAATCCGGGACAGGGGGATTCACCCCTCCACTTT.

This clonotype was seen many times. The chain is built from TRBV6-6 and TRBJ2-5; 7 nucleotides match TRBD1. Losses at the gene ends were 5 bases for V and 5 bases for J; bases not matched to a gene: 8. This CDR3 has 14 residues. Germline V gene data show CDR1 as MNHNY and CDR2 as SVGAGI (reference sequence). The CDR3 DNA reads as TGTGCCAGCAGTACACAGGGGTTTGGGGAGACCCAGTACTTC. Translated: CASSTQGFGETQYF.

In its sample, this clonotype was seen many times. The rearrangement links TRBV5-1 to TRBJ1-2; 9 bases align to TRBD1. CDR3 size: 15 residues. Trimming cost V 2 bases and J 2 bases; bases outside gene matches: 4. Germline-derived CDR1 and CDR2 are SGHRS and YFSETQ. CDR3 region: CASSLGDRENYGYTF. Written as DNA, the CDR3 is TGCGCCAGCAGCTTAGGGGACAGGGAGAACTATGGCTACACCTTC. The full variable domain, in which reference TRBV5-1 and TRBJ1-2 provide the parts outside the CDR3, is KAGVTQTPRYLIKTRGQQVTLSCSPISGHRSVSWYQQTPGQGLQFLFEYFSETQRNKGNFPGRFSGRQFSNSRSEMNVSTLELGDSALYLCASSLGDRENYGYTFGSGTRLTVV.

This clonotype was counted only a few times. This rearrangement joins TRBV29-1 to TRBJ1-5, with no clear D. Germline V gene sequence: CDR1 SQVTM, CDR2 ANQGSEA. Between the trimmed V and J ends, which lost 6 bases and 2 bases, there was a span of 14 bases. The CDR3 loop spans 14 amino acids. Here the CDR3 reads CSVSRGNGNQPQHF. As DNA, the CDR3 is TGCAGCGTGTCACGGGGTAATGGCAATCAGCCCCAGCATTTT. The full variable domain, completed using reference TRBV29-1 and TRBJ1-5, is SAVISQKPSRDICQRGTSLTIQCQVDSQVTMMFWYRQQPGQSLTLIATANQGSEATYESGFVIDKFPISRPNLTFSTLTVSNMSPEDSSIYLCSVSRGNGNQPQHFGDGTRLSIL.

This clonotype was recorded a few times. The V gene is TRBV20-1, the J gene TRBJ2-1; the match to TRBD2 covers 8 bases. J lost 4 bases, V lost 0 bases, and 5 bases had no gene match. This CDR3 region has 15 residues. Per the germline V gene, CDR1 is DFQATT and CDR2 is SNEGSKA (reference sequence). In DNA, the CDR3 is TGCAGTGCTAGAGAGGTAGCTAGCGGGTACAATGAGCAGTTCTTC. Its translation is CSAREVASGYNEQFF.

This chain's CDR3 is CASSKGETQYF. In nucleotides, the CDR3 is TGTGCCAGCAGTAAGGGGGAGACCCAGTACTTC. V usage is TRBV7-2 and J usage is TRBJ2-5, with TRBD1 as a possible D gene (5 bases). The CDR3 runs 11 residues. Germline-derived CDR1 and CDR2 are SGHTA and FQGNSA. V shed 6 bases and J shed 5 bases, with 7 bases lying between them.

About this clonotype itself: One end of the junction is discordant with germline, which a read error may explain. The J gene is TRBJ2-5, the V gene TRBV9; 8 bases match TRBD1. Germline CDR1 reads SGDLS; CDR2 reads YYNGEE. CDR3 length equals 16 residues. CDR3 loop: CPSSVARGGQGETQYF. In DNA form, the CDR3 reads TGTCCCAGCAGCGTAGCCCGGGGCGGACAGGGAGAGACCCAGTACTTC.